This T cell receptor (beta chain) was profiled in a study of T cell responses to AZD1222 COVID-19 vaccine. Whole-study context: Pooling covered second doses at about 4 or about 12 weeks. Study-level results: Only a handful of AZD1222 recipients, several in all, had baseline seropositivity. Among the donors, most were white British and more were female, and clonal diversity was possibly underestimated.

With regard to this clone: The antigen remains unidentified.

The CDR3 runs to 10 residues. CDR1 and CDR2 (germline): DFQATT, SNEGSKA (reference sequence). Trimming stripped 6 bases from V and 2 bases from J, with 4 bases between. The data were produced by immunoSEQ multiplex PCR, yet TCRdb's version contains in-frame clones alone and is incomplete. Of 120,000 to 150,000 clones listed, about 90% are singletons. The sample was peripheral blood, taken on day 0 of AZD1222 vaccination. This sequence was found in an adult in good health. This chain joins TRBV20-1 and TRBJ1-2; D gene unclear. The CDR3 here is CSAENYGYTF. For the CDR3, the DNA is TGCAGTGCAGAGAACTATGGCTACACCTTC.